The 2 T cell receptor beta chains listed next were all sequenced from one sample in a study of Ad26.COV2.S vaccination and SARS-CoV-2 variants. Repertoires were generated with immunoSEQ multiplex PCR, while TCRdb's copy carries only in-frame clones and drops some. The table records around 370,000 clones, around 92% of them present only once. The input for sequencing was peripheral blood, taken after recovery from COVID-19. The source is a human donor who had recovered from COVID-19.

This sequence joins TRBV6-5 and TRBJ2-3; 11 bases align to TRBD2. After removal of 6 bases from V and 3 bases from J, the junction contained 5 bases not matched to a gene. The CDR3 loop spans 15 amino acids. Germline V gives CDR1 MNHEY, CDR2 SVGAGI. Written as DNA, the CDR3 is TGTGCCAGCAGGCCGGGACTAGCGGCGACAGATACGCAGTATTTT. Translation: CASRPGLAATDTQYF.

This sequence joins TRBV7-9 and TRBJ1-1; the D gene is possibly TRBD1 (6 bases). The germline gives CDR1 SEHNR, CDR2 FQNEAQ (reference sequence). Trimming pared 5 bases from V and 2 bases from J, leaving 15 bases between. CDR3 length: 15 amino acids. The CDR3 here is CASSPLGGTNTEAFF. CDR3 DNA sequence: TGTGCCAGCAGCCCACTAGGGGGAACCAACACTGAAGCTTTCTTT.